The TCR beta chain described here comes from a study of cytomegalovirus exposure and HLA in healthy donors. Study-level points and caveats: Some V segments, TRBV6-2 and TRBV6-3 among them, were indistinguishable and were therefore excluded.

As regards this clone: Its antigen is as yet unknown. One junction end disagrees with the germline gene, perhaps due to a read error.

With 60 Vbeta and 13 Jbeta primers, the PCR was carried out. Sequencing used immunoSEQ multiplex PCR; TCRdb keeps in-frame clones, though not all of them. Of around 190,000 clones in the sample, around 78% were seen once. This CDR3 comprises 12 residues. Per germline, CDR1 SEHNR and CDR2 FQNEAQ (reference sequence). V is TRBV7-9 and J is TRBJ2-5, with a weak D call TRBD2 (5 bases). The TCR comes from a man aged 25 to 40 in good health and CMV-seronegative. Sequencing used PBMCs. The CDR3 here is CSSGDYQETQYF. CDR3 coding DNA: TGTTCCAGCGGAGACTACCAAGAGACCCAGTACTTC.